Listed below are T cell receptor beta chains from one sample, sequenced in a study of T cell repertoires in cytomegalovirus infection. MiXCR was run by TCRdb on the reads, yielding one entry per CDR3 protein. The sample shows approximately 250,000 distinct CDR3 sequences, under 25% of them seen only once. Sequenced: CD8+ T cells from PBMCs. The receptors here all came from a human donor in good health (CMV status not recorded). Some clones in this sample may be carry-over from other donors' samples. Each CDR3 is given with its conserved first and last residue. The order of the fields is D gene, J gene, V gene, clone size, CDR3 protein, CDR3 DNA. A D gene is named only where the DNA matches it firmly. Expanded clones get a size class; other rows say once, few or many, or leave the size out.

d_gene: -; j_gene: TRBJ2-2; v_gene: TRBV28; abundance: few; CDR3aa: CASSFPTRGGSGQTGELFF; CDR3nt: TGTGCCAGCAGTTTCCCCACGCGTGGGGGTTCCGGCCAGACCGGGGAGCTGTTTTTT
d_gene: -; j_gene: TRBJ2-3; v_gene: TRBV6-2/TRBV6-3; abundance: many; CDR3aa: CASSLLEVADTQYF; CDR3nt: TGTGCCAGCAGTTTGCTAGAGGTGGCAGATACGCAGTATTTT
d_gene: TRBD1; j_gene: TRBJ2-7; v_gene: TRBV7-9; abundance: many; CDR3aa: CASSSDRGLSYEQYF; CDR3nt: TGTGCCAGCAGCTCGGACAGGGGGCTCTCCTACGAGCAGTACTTC
d_gene: -; j_gene: TRBJ2-5; v_gene: TRBV6-5; abundance: -; CDR3aa: CASSPQGSQETQYF; CDR3nt: TGTGCCAGCAGCCCTCAGGGGTCCCAAGAGACCCAGTACTTC
d_gene: -; j_gene: TRBJ2-3; v_gene: TRBV7-6; abundance: many; CDR3aa: CASSLRVYSSTDTQYF; CDR3nt: TGTGCCAGCAGCCTCCGGGTATACTCTAGCACAGATACGCAGTATTTT
d_gene: -; j_gene: TRBJ2-7; v_gene: TRBV7-2; abundance: -; CDR3aa: CASSLVGGWDEQYF; CDR3nt: TGTGCCAGCAGCTTAGTTGGGGGCTGGGACGAGCAGTACTTC
d_gene: -; j_gene: TRBJ1-5; v_gene: TRBV6-2/TRBV6-3; abundance: -; CDR3aa: CASTPGGGNQPQHF; CDR3nt: TGTGCCAGCACCCCCGGGGGGGGCAATCAGCCCCAGCATTTT
d_gene: -; j_gene: TRBJ1-1; v_gene: TRBV5-5; abundance: -; CDR3aa: CASSLAGFDTEAFF; CDR3nt: TGTGCCAGCAGCTTGGCAGGGTTCGACACTGAAGCTTTCTTT
d_gene: -; j_gene: TRBJ2-7; v_gene: TRBV7-9; abundance: many; CDR3aa: CASSPPTPYEQYF; CDR3nt: TGTGCCAGCAGCCCTCCTACCCCCTACGAGCAGTACTTC
d_gene: -; j_gene: TRBJ1-5; v_gene: TRBV7-9; abundance: many; CDR3aa: CASSLVGSHQPQHF; CDR3nt: TGTGCCAGCAGCTTAGTAGGGTCGCATCAGCCCCAGCATTTT
d_gene: -; j_gene: TRBJ1-1; v_gene: TRBV2; abundance: -; CDR3aa: CASRTGLVHTEAFF; CDR3nt: TGTGCCAGCAGAACAGGGTTGGTGCACACTGAAGCTTTCTTT
d_gene: TRBD1; j_gene: TRBJ2-5; v_gene: TRBV10-3; abundance: few; CDR3aa: CAISTGWQETQYF; CDR3nt: TGTGCCATCTCGACAGGGTGGCAAGAGACCCAGTACTTC
d_gene: -; j_gene: TRBJ1-1; v_gene: TRBV11-3; abundance: -; CDR3aa: CASSLGAERPEAFF; CDR3nt: TGTGCCAGCAGCTTAGGGGCGGAACGGCCTGAAGCTTTCTTT
d_gene: TRBD1; j_gene: TRBJ2-5; v_gene: TRBV7-9; abundance: many; CDR3aa: CASSRRDRDVETQYF; CDR3nt: TGTGCCAGCAGCCGCCGGGACAGGGATGTGGAGACCCAGTACTTC
d_gene: -; j_gene: TRBJ1-5; v_gene: TRBV18; abundance: -; CDR3aa: CASSPGEQGLDQPQHF; CDR3nt: TGTGCCAGCTCACCTGGTGAGCAGGGGCTGGATCAGCCCCAGCATTTT
d_gene: TRBD2; j_gene: TRBJ2-7; v_gene: TRBV7-6; abundance: -; CDR3aa: CASSPQTSGGGEQYF; CDR3nt: TGTGCCAGCAGCCCGCAGACTAGCGGGGGCGGCGAGCAGTACTTC
d_gene: -; j_gene: TRBJ2-6; v_gene: TRBV11-1; abundance: -; CDR3aa: CASSLDAGANVLTF; CDR3nt: TGTGCCAGCAGCTTAGACGCTGGGGCCAACGTCCTGACTTTC
d_gene: -; j_gene: TRBJ2-1; v_gene: TRBV7-6; abundance: -; CDR3aa: CASSPYPLGSYNEQFF; CDR3nt: TGTGCCAGCAGCCCTTACCCCTTGGGCTCCTACAATGAGCAGTTCTTC
d_gene: TRBD1; j_gene: TRBJ2-1; v_gene: TRBV6-6; abundance: many; CDR3aa: CASSGDRGYNEQFF; CDR3nt: TGTGCCAGCAGTGGGGACAGGGGCTACAATGAGCAGTTCTTC
d_gene: -; j_gene: TRBJ2-6; v_gene: TRBV9; abundance: -; CDR3aa: CASSDAQGSSGANVLTF; CDR3nt: TGTGCCAGCAGCGACGCCCAGGGATCCTCTGGGGCCAACGTCCTGACTTTC
d_gene: TRBD1; j_gene: TRBJ2-1; v_gene: TRBV6-5; abundance: few; CDR3aa: CASRASTARDRIIYEQFF; CDR3nt: TGTGCCAGCCGGGCGTCGACTGCCCGGGACAGAATCATCTATGAGCAGTTCTTC
d_gene: -; j_gene: TRBJ2-1; v_gene: TRBV12-3/TRBV12-4; abundance: many; CDR3aa: CASSLPGFYNEQFF; CDR3nt: TGTGCCAGCAGTTTACCGGGGTTTTACAATGAGCAGTTCTTC
d_gene: -; j_gene: TRBJ1-3; v_gene: TRBV28; abundance: few; CDR3aa: CASRTLQGSGNTIYF; CDR3nt: TGTGCCAGCAGAACTTTACAGGGCTCTGGAAACACCATATATTTT
d_gene: TRBD1; j_gene: TRBJ2-1; v_gene: TRBV25-1; abundance: many; CDR3aa: CASSVTGNEQFF; CDR3nt: TGTGCCAGCAGTGTGACAGGGAATGAGCAGTTCTTC
d_gene: -; j_gene: TRBJ1-1; v_gene: TRBV15; abundance: -; CDR3aa: CATTFGQNTEAFF; CDR3nt: TGTGCCACCACCTTTGGACAGAACACTGAAGCTTTCTTT
d_gene: -; j_gene: TRBJ2-5; v_gene: TRBV5-1; abundance: few; CDR3aa: CASSLVGGTLETQYF; CDR3nt: TGCGCCAGCAGCTTGGTTGGCGGGACACTAGAGACCCAGTACTTC
d_gene: -; j_gene: TRBJ1-5; v_gene: TRBV7-9; abundance: -; CDR3aa: CASSSPNQPQHF; CDR3nt: TGTGCCAGCAGCTCGCCCAATCAGCCCCAGCATTTT
d_gene: -; j_gene: TRBJ2-7; v_gene: TRBV12-3/TRBV12-4; abundance: -; CDR3aa: CASSPARAEQYF; CDR3nt: TGTGCCAGCAGCCCCGCGAGAGCCGAGCAGTACTTC
d_gene: -; j_gene: TRBJ1-1; v_gene: TRBV5-3; abundance: -; CDR3aa: CASSFYMNTEAFF; CDR3nt: TGTGCCAGCAGCTTTTATATGAACACTGAAGCTTTCTTT
d_gene: -; j_gene: TRBJ1-6; v_gene: TRBV11-1; abundance: few; CDR3aa: CASSLGDVRSYNSPLHF; CDR3nt: TGTGCCAGCAGCCTTGGGGATGTCCGCTCCTATAATTCACCCCTCCACTTT
d_gene: TRBD1; j_gene: TRBJ2-5; v_gene: TRBV20-1; abundance: -; CDR3aa: CSASRTGTQETQYF; CDR3nt: TGCAGTGCTAGTCGGACAGGGACCCAAGAGACCCAGTACTTC
d_gene: -; j_gene: TRBJ2-3; v_gene: TRBV7-9; abundance: -; CDR3aa: CASRRGSNTQYF; CDR3nt: TGTGCCAGCCGACGTGGGAGTAATACGCAGTATTTT
d_gene: -; j_gene: TRBJ2-5; v_gene: TRBV29-1; abundance: -; CDR3aa: CSVERTTGNLYQETQYF; CDR3nt: TGCAGCGTTGAGAGGACGACGGGGAACCTGTACCAAGAGACCCAGTACTTC
d_gene: -; j_gene: TRBJ1-1; v_gene: TRBV7-9; abundance: -; CDR3aa: CASRSGFLNTEAFF; CDR3nt: TGTGCCAGCAGATCGGGATTCCTCAACACTGAAGCTTTCTTT
d_gene: -; j_gene: TRBJ1-1; v_gene: TRBV6-2/TRBV6-3; abundance: -; CDR3aa: CASSYSGPEAFF; CDR3nt: TGTGCCAGCAGTTACTCGGGCCCTGAAGCTTTCTTT
d_gene: -; j_gene: TRBJ2-7; v_gene: TRBV28; abundance: many; CDR3aa: CASSLRLELGEQYF; CDR3nt: TGTGCCAGCAGTTTGCGACTAGAACTAGGCGAGCAGTACTTC
d_gene: TRBD1; j_gene: TRBJ2-7; v_gene: TRBV2; abundance: -; CDR3aa: CASSEAPGQGYEQYF; CDR3nt: TGTGCCAGCAGTGAAGCCCCGGGACAGGGGTACGAGCAGTACTTC
d_gene: -; j_gene: TRBJ2-3; v_gene: TRBV7-9; abundance: many; CDR3aa: CASSPTTAGDTQYF; CDR3nt: TGTGCCAGCAGCCCGACGACGGCGGGGGATACGCAGTATTTT
d_gene: -; j_gene: TRBJ1-2; v_gene: TRBV7-9; abundance: few; CDR3aa: CASSNHKHGYTF; CDR3nt: TGTGCCAGCAGCAATCACAAGCATGGCTACACCTTC
d_gene: -; j_gene: TRBJ2-3; v_gene: TRBV7-3; abundance: many; CDR3aa: CASSLGASPSTDTQYF; CDR3nt: TGTGCCAGCAGCTTAGGAGCATCCCCTAGCACAGATACGCAGTATTTT
d_gene: -; j_gene: TRBJ2-1; v_gene: TRBV5-8; abundance: few; CDR3aa: CASSQGGPNNEQFF; CDR3nt: TGTGCCAGCAGCCAAGGGGGGCCGAACAATGAGCAGTTCTTC
d_gene: -; j_gene: TRBJ2-1; v_gene: TRBV7-6; abundance: many; CDR3aa: CASTEGALGEQFF; CDR3nt: TGTGCCAGCACCGAGGGAGCGCTGGGTGAGCAGTTCTTC
d_gene: -; j_gene: TRBJ2-6; v_gene: TRBV27; abundance: many; CDR3aa: CASSLSGANVLTF; CDR3nt: TGTGCCAGCAGCTTAAGTGGGGCCAACGTCCTGACTTTC
d_gene: -; j_gene: TRBJ2-4; v_gene: TRBV20-1; abundance: -; CDR3aa: CSARGSPANIQYF; CDR3nt: TGCAGTGCTAGGGGCAGTCCGGCAAACATTCAGTACTTC
d_gene: -; j_gene: TRBJ1-1; v_gene: TRBV5-1; abundance: few; CDR3aa: CASSPTGLTEAFF; CDR3nt: TGCGCCAGCAGCCCAACCGGCCTCACTGAAGCTTTCTTT
d_gene: TRBD2; j_gene: TRBJ2-1; v_gene: TRBV9; abundance: few; CDR3aa: CASSDPVNSGAYNEQFF; CDR3nt: TGTGCCAGCAGCGACCCCGTGAATAGCGGGGCCTACAATGAGCAGTTCTTC
d_gene: -; j_gene: TRBJ2-1; v_gene: TRBV2; abundance: -; CDR3aa: CASSDNPMVEQFF; CDR3nt: TGTGCCAGCAGTGATAACCCGATGGTTGAGCAGTTCTTC
d_gene: -; j_gene: TRBJ2-1; v_gene: TRBV3-1; abundance: few; CDR3aa: CASSQDVDAYNEQFF; CDR3nt: TGTGCCAGCAGCCAAGATGTGGACGCCTACAATGAGCAGTTCTTC
d_gene: TRBD1; j_gene: TRBJ2-7; v_gene: TRBV14; abundance: -; CDR3aa: CASSRTGGSEQYF; CDR3nt: TGTGCCAGCAGCCGAACAGGGGGTAGTGAGCAGTACTTC
d_gene: -; j_gene: TRBJ1-2; v_gene: TRBV11-2; abundance: -; CDR3aa: CASSLAPWTGNYGYTF; CDR3nt: TGTGCCAGCAGCTTAGCACCGTGGACGGGAAACTATGGCTACACCTTC
d_gene: TRBD1; j_gene: TRBJ2-3; v_gene: TRBV7-6; abundance: -; CDR3aa: CASSLASDRDHTQYF; CDR3nt: TGTGCCAGCAGCTTAGCATCCGACAGGGATCATACGCAGTATTTT
d_gene: -; j_gene: TRBJ1-5; v_gene: TRBV3-1; abundance: many; CDR3aa: CASRQKNQPQHF; CDR3nt: TGTGCCAGCCGACAGAAGAATCAGCCCCAGCATTTT
d_gene: -; j_gene: TRBJ2-7; v_gene: TRBV12-3/TRBV12-4; abundance: -; CDR3aa: CASIKTRLTYEQYF; CDR3nt: TGTGCCAGCATCAAGACTAGGTTAACCTACGAGCAGTACTTC
d_gene: -; j_gene: TRBJ1-1; v_gene: TRBV12-3/TRBV12-4; abundance: many; CDR3aa: CASSYGQNTEAFF; CDR3nt: TGTGCCAGCAGCTACGGACAGAACACTGAAGCTTTCTTT
d_gene: -; j_gene: TRBJ1-4; v_gene: TRBV5-1; abundance: -; CDR3aa: CASSLASGPEKLFF; CDR3nt: TGCGCCAGCAGCTTGGCCAGCGGCCCGGAAAAACTGTTTTTT
d_gene: -; j_gene: TRBJ2-1; v_gene: TRBV19; abundance: -; CDR3aa: CASSIALLPYNEQFF; CDR3nt: TGTGCCAGTAGTATAGCCCTCCTCCCCTACAATGAGCAGTTCTTC
d_gene: -; j_gene: TRBJ2-1; v_gene: TRBV7-8; abundance: few; CDR3aa: CASSLGPLRDGRNNEQFF; CDR3nt: TGTGCCAGCAGCTTAGGACCCCTCCGGGACGGACGTAACAATGAGCAGTTCTTC
d_gene: -; j_gene: TRBJ1-1; v_gene: TRBV6-5; abundance: -; CDR3aa: CASRLDRMNTEAFF; CDR3nt: TGTGCCAGCAGGCTCGACAGAATGAACACTGAAGCTTTCTTT
d_gene: TRBD2; j_gene: TRBJ2-1; v_gene: TRBV6-2/TRBV6-3; abundance: -; CDR3aa: CASSLTGLAVDEQFF; CDR3nt: TGTGCCAGCAGTCTTACGGGACTAGCGGTCGATGAGCAGTTCTTC